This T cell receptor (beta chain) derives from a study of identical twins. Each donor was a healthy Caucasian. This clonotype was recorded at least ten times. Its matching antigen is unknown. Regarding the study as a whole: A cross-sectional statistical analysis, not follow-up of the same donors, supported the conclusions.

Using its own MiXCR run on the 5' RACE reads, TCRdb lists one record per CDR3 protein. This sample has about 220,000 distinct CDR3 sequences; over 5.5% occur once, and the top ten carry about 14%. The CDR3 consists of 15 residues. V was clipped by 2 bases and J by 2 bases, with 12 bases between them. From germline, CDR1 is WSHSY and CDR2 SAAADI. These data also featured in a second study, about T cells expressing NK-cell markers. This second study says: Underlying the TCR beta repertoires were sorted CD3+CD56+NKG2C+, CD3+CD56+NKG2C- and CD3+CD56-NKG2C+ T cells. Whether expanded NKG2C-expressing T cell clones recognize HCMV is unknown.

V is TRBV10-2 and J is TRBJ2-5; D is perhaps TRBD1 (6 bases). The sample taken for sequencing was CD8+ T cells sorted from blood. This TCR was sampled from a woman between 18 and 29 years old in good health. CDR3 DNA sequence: TGCGCCAGCAGTGAGATCCCAGGGACACAAGAGACCCAGTACTTC. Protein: CASSEIPGTQETQYF.